These T cell receptor beta chains were read from a single sample in a study of Ad26.COV2.S vaccination and SARS-CoV-2 variants. Profiling relied on immunoSEQ multiplex PCR, and the TCRdb table lists in-frame clones only, not all of them. This table has 350,000 to 450,000 clones, approximately 90% appearing once. This material consisted of peripheral blood, taken in a trial of Ad26.COV2.S vaccine versus placebo. Receptors were obtained from a person between 18 and 65 years old who received the Ad26.COV2.S COVID-19 vaccine or a placebo. Both conserved end residues are part of each CDR3. The D gene is left open where the match is weak. The size field is filled for only some rows; it gives once, few, many or a size class.

j_call	v_call	clone_size	d_call	cdr3_aa	cdr3_nt
TRBJ2-3	TRBV5-1	once	-	CASRDPSTDTQYF	TGCGCCAGCAGGGATCCTAGCACAGATACGCAGTATTTT
TRBJ2-5	TRBV30	-	-	CAWSLSRTQYF	TGTGCCTGGAGTCTTTCACGGACCCAGTACTTC
TRBJ1-2	TRBV7-3	-	-	CASSPDRNYGYTF	TGTGCCAGCAGCCCGGACAGAAACTATGGCTACACCTTC
TRBJ2-1	TRBV11-3	-	TRBD2	CASSLEGGYNEQFF	TGTGCCAGCAGCTTAGAGGGGGGGTACAATGAGCAGTTCTTC
TRBJ2-3	TRBV9	-	-	CASSVDRAMDTQYF	TGTGCCAGCAGCGTAGACAGGGCTATGGATACGCAGTATTTT
TRBJ2-5	TRBV12-3/TRBV12-4	once	-	CASSQRETQYF	TGTGCCAGCAGTCAAAGAGAGACCCAGTACTTC
TRBJ2-1	TRBV30	-	-	CAWSLSGNEQFF	TGTGCCTGGAGTCTCAGCGGCAATGAGCAGTTCTTC
TRBJ2-1	TRBV7-2	-	TRBD1	CASSPRADRDNEQFF	TGTGCCAGCAGCCCCCGGGCCGACAGGGACAATGAGCAGTTCTTC
TRBJ2-5	TRBV9	-	TRBD2	CASSPTGGGIQETQYF	TGTGCCAGCAGCCCAACTGGGGGGGGAATCCAAGAGACCCAGTACTTC
TRBJ2-1	TRBV12-3/TRBV12-4	-	-	CASSPLSSGEQFF	TGTGCCAGCAGTCCTTTGAGTAGCGGTGAGCAGTTCTTC
TRBJ2-7	TRBV19	-	-	CASSIVTRGAYEQYF	TGTGCCAGTAGTATAGTGACCAGGGGCGCCTACGAGCAGTACTTC
TRBJ2-5	TRBV5-1	-	TRBD1	CASTGTGAAQYF	TGCGCCAGCACCGGGACAGGGGCAGCCCAGTACTTC
TRBJ1-2	TRBV7-9	-	-	CASSLRSYGYTF	TGTGCCAGCAGCTTACGGAGTTATGGCTACACCTTC